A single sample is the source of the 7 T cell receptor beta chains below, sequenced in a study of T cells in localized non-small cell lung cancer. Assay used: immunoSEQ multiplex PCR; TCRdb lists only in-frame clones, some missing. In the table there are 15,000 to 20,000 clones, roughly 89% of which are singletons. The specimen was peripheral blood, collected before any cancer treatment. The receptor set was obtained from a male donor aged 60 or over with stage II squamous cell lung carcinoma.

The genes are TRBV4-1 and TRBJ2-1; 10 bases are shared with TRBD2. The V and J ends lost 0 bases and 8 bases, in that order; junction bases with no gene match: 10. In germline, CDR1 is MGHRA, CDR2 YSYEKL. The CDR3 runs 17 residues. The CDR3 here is CASSQDAAGGAWDEQFF. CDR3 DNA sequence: TGCGCCAGCAGCCAAGATGCAGCGGGAGGGGCGTGGGATGAGCAGTTCTTC.

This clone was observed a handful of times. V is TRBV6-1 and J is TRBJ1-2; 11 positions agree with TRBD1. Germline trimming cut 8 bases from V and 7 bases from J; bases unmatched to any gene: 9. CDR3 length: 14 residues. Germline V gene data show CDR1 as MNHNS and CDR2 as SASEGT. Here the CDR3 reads CASLRDRGTGGYTF. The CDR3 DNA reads TGTGCCAGCCTCCGGGACAGGGGGACCGGTGGCTACACCTTC.

The CDR3 region has the DNA TGTGCCAGCAGCTTAGCGCCTAGGGGAGATGAGCAGTTCTTC. Encoded protein: CASSLAPRGDEQFF. This chain connects TRBV7-9 to TRBJ2-1, with D possibly being TRBD1 or TRBD2 (5 bases each). The V end lost 0 bases, the J end lost 8 bases, and 11 bases lay between the germline ends. This CDR3 has 14 residues. Germline CDR1 reads SEHNR; CDR2 reads FQNEAQ (reference sequence).

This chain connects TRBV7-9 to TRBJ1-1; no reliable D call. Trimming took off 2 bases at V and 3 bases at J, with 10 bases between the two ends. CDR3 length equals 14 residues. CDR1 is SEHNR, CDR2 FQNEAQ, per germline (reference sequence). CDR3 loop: CASSLFSGDTEAFF. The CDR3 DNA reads TGTGCCAGCAGCTTATTCTCCGGGGACACTGAAGCTTTCTTT.

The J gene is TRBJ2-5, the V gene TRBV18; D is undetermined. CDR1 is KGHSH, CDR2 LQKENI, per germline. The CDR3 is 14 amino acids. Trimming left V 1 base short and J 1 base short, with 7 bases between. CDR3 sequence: CASSPRPSQETQYF. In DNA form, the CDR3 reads TGTGCCAGCTCACCACGTCCTAGCCAAGAGACCCAGTACTTC.

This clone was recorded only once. CDR3 sequence: CASSASGSENQPQHF. As DNA, the CDR3 is TGTGCCAGCAGCGCCTCCGGGTCCGAGAATCAGCCCCAGCATTTT. The chain links TRBV9 to TRBJ1-5; D not certain. The germline CDR1 and CDR2 sequences are SGDLS and YYNGEE. The CDR3 extends over 15 amino acids. V was shortened by 3 bases and J by 4 bases, with 14 bases between the two germline ends.

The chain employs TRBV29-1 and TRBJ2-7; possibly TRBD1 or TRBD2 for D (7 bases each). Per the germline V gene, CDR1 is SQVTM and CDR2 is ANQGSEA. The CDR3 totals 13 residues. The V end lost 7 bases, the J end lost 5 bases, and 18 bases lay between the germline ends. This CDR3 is CSAQDREGDEQYF. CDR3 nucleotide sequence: TGCAGCGCTCAAGACAGGGAGGGGGACGAGCAGTACTTC.